This T cell receptor beta chain was documented in a study of cytomegalovirus exposure and HLA in healthy donors. Study results and limitations: Altogether, 150 to 200 TCR beta chains were recorded as cytomegalovirus-associated. An analysis was carried out at a later point. It showed that HLA-associated TCR beta chains were more clonally expanded than equally common non-associated chains. The only immune exposure information that was available was CMV serostatus. With DRB1 most and HLA-C fewest, TCR association rates differed between HLA loci in a later analysis.

The primer mix had 60 Vbeta and 13 Jbeta primers. Clones were sequenced by immunoSEQ multiplex PCR, and TCRdb holds only the in-frame ones, with some missing. The sample yields about 130,000 clones, around three quarters seen once. CDR1 is MNHNS, CDR2 SASEGT, per germline. The CDR3 runs 15 residues. The V end was cut by 2 bases, the J end by 11 bases, with 21 bases between. This clone was detected once. Its antigen is as yet unknown. V is TRBV6-1 and J is TRBJ1-1; D might be TRBD1 (6 bases). This clonotype was sampled from a man aged 25-40 years in good health and CMV-seropositive. The specimen was PBMCs. CDR3 loop: CASSEIRGSLAAAFF. The CDR3 bases are TGTGCCAGCAGTGAAATCAGGGGATCCCTAGCAGCGGCTTTCTTT.